Listed here is a single T cell receptor beta chain. The data belong to a study of glioma-infiltrating T cells after dendritic cell vaccination. Across the whole study: Glioblastoma patients came from Phase I and II dendritic cell vaccination trials.

The primer mix had 60 V beta and 13 J beta primers. The method was immunoSEQ multiplex PCR; TCRdb's version includes in-frame clones alone and lacks a portion of them. The table includes about 90,000 clones, over 75% detected once. The CDR3 covers 15 residues. Germline loops: CDR1 SGHTA, CDR2 FQGNSA. V was cut by 3 bases and J by 0 bases, with 9 bases left in between. No glioblastoma patient carried an isocitrate dehydrogenase mutation. This chain joins TRBV7-2 and TRBJ1-3, with D unclear. Sequencing used blood, obtained before dendritic cell vaccination. The TCR was taken from a human donor with glioblastoma. CDR3 in amino acids: CASSFSTTSGNTIYF. CDR3 DNA sequence: TGTGCCAGCAGCTTTAGTACTACCTCTGGAAACACCATATATTTT.